This T cell receptor beta chain was recovered during a study of T cell repertoires in cytomegalovirus infection. The wider study: The authors used CMV epitopes that were HLA-C-restricted (recently identified) and HLA-B-restricted (well studied).

Overall study findings and caveats: CMV-specific TCR beta clonotypes restricted by HLA-C were the ones dominating the ex vivo response.

With respect to this clonotype: Its antigen is as yet unknown.

CDR1 is MGHRA and CDR2 is YSYEKL in the germline V gene. V gave up 0 bases and J gave up 6 bases, with 17 bases separating them. The CDR3 length is 16 residues. TCRdb fed the reads into MiXCR, producing one record per CDR3 protein. The sample yields 700,000 to 950,000 distinct CDR3 sequences, about 33% seen once. The TCR comes from a human donor in good health (CMV status not recorded). Some clones in this sample may be carry-over from other donors' samples. The chain carries TRBV4-1 and TRBJ1-1, with D perhaps TRBD1 (5 bases). The sequencing here drew on cultured CD8+ T cells from PBMCs, taken from culture after CMV antigen stimulation. CDR3 protein: CASSQDGRGRIAEAFF. Written as DNA, the CDR3 is TGCGCCAGCAGCCAAGATGGGCGGGGGAGGATCGCTGAAGCTTTCTTT.